This TCR beta chain was recorded in a study of beta chain features in type 1 diabetes. Study findings and constraints: In all four CD4+ subsets, TCRB CDR3 length was significantly, moderately reduced in type 1 diabetes.

Only a few counts were recorded for this clone. The antigen remains undetermined. This CDR3 region has 14 residues. CDR1 and CDR2 from the germline V gene are MNHEY and SVGAGI. Trimming took 10 bases from V and 3 from J, leaving 17 bases between them. Of the isolated RNA, all was reverse transcribed, and so the sequenced material was expressed TCRB transcripts. TCRdb's copy holds only in-frame clones and misses some; the assay was immunoSEQ multiplex PCR. The sample shows some 400,000 clones, around 15% of them seen only once. One heparinised blood draw averaging roughly 100 mL was given by each donor.

V is TRBV6-5 and J is TRBJ2-3; a possible D gene is TRBD2 (6 bases). Sequencing input: naive CD4+ T cells from blood. The receptor was isolated from a woman between 18 and 30 years old in good health. The CDR3 coding sequence is TGTGCCACGAAGGAAGGCGGGATTACAGATACGCAGTATTTT. It is translated as CATKEGGITDTQYF.